What follows describes a single TCR beta chain. Its specificity is unknown. CDR1 is LGHNA, CDR2 YNFKEQ, per germline. The germline V and J ends were trimmed by 0 bases and 4 bases, with 10 bases remaining between them. The CDR3 has 14 residues. Amplification used 60 Vbeta primers and 13 Jbeta primers. Profiling relied on immunoSEQ multiplex PCR, and the TCRdb table lists in-frame clones only, not all of them. Of around 130,000 clones detected, approximately 86% appear once; the ten largest clones hold approximately 1.7%. This entry belongs to a study of cytomegalovirus exposure and HLA in healthy donors. Findings and caveats of the study: What a later analysis showed was that several of the most significant clusters appeared linked to common viral pathogens. Most CMV-associated TCR beta chains appeared HLA-restricted in a later analysis. In terms of immune exposure information, only CMV serostatus was available.

The sample was PBMCs. The receptor comes from a boy aged 5 to 17 in good health and CMV-seronegative. This rearrangement joins TRBV4-2 to TRBJ2-7; D perhaps matches TRBD1 (6 bases). The CDR3 DNA sequence: TGTGCCAGCAGCCAAGATCCAGGGGAATACGAGCAGTACTTC. This encodes CASSQDPGEYEQYF.